The 8 T cell receptor beta chains reported below all come from one sample, sequenced in a study of regulatory T cells in long-lasting Graves disease. Researchers made TCR beta libraries by using iRepertoire HTBI primers and running Arm-PCR on CDR3 regions. TCRdb re-analysed the multiplex PCR reads in MiXCR, keeping a single row per CDR3 protein. The data hold around 420,000 distinct CDR3 sequences, with 15% observed a single time. Time point: newly diagnosed GD, antithyroid drugs for less than 3 months. The TCR library was made from RNA extracted from PBMCs. The same data also went into a second study, on T cells in Graves' hyperthyroidism and ophthalmopathy.

Source: peripheral blood mononuclear cells (PBMCs), taken at new diagnosis, from a patient treated with antithyroid drugs. The receptors here all came from a middle-aged woman with Graves disease.

This clonotype was recorded at least ten times. The V gene is TRBV12-3 or TRBV12-4, the J gene TRBJ1-3; 11 positions agree with TRBD1. This CDR3 spans 15 amino acids. J lost 2 bases, V lost 6 bases, and 3 bases had no gene match. CDR3 DNA: TGTGCCAGCAGCCCGGACAGGGGGCCTGGAAACACCATATATTTT. Amino acids: CASSPDRGPGNTIYF.

On this clonotype: This may stem from a read error, because a much larger clone lies one nucleotide away. Because it lacks the conserved phenylalanine or tryptophan at the end, this CDR3 is likely a read error. The chain combines TRBV6-2 or TRBV6-3 with TRBJ1-2; unclear D gene. This CDR3 comprises 14 residues. Trimming left V 6 bases short and J 4 bases short, with 15 bases between. Germline V gene data show CDR1 as MNHEY and CDR2 as SVGEGT. The CDR3 sequence: CASRPKLTIYGYTL. DNA of the CDR3: TGTGCCAGCAGACCCAAACTCACCATCTATGGCTACACCCTC.

This clonotype appeared many times. The rearrangement uses TRBV28 and TRBJ2-7; D uncertain. V lost 5 bases and J 2 bases, leaving 16 bases between the germline ends. This CDR3 region has 15 residues. In germline, CDR1 is MDHEN, CDR2 SYDVKM. This chain's CDR3 is CASSPSTETPYEQYF. The CDR3 region has the DNA TGTGCCAGCAGTCCCTCAACGGAGACCCCCTACGAGCAGTACTTC.

This clonotype was seen a few times. It may be a read error: a sequence one base away is much more abundant. The chain combines TRBV27 with TRBJ2-1; no clear D. CDR1 and CDR2 from the germline V gene are MNHEY and SMNVEV (reference sequence). CDR3 length: 11 residues. The CDR3 sequence is CASSIGNGQFF. The CDR3 DNA follows: TGTGCCAGCAGCATCGGAAATGGGCAGTTCTTC.

This clonotype appeared a few times. The V and J genes are TRBV29-1 and TRBJ2-7; 11 bases agree with TRBD2. Germline CDR1 is SQVTM and CDR2 is ANQGSEA. CDR3 length: 17 amino acids. Trimming at V came to 5 bases and at J to 0 bases, leaving 12 bases not matched to a gene. The CDR3 sequence: CSVRITSGRSRSYEQYF. In DNA form, the CDR3 reads TGCAGCGTTCGAATAACTAGCGGGAGATCCCGCTCCTACGAGCAGTACTTC.

This clonotype has at least ten counts. The chain recombines TRBV29-1 with TRBJ2-3; D is possibly TRBD1 or TRBD2 (5 bases each). Germline lookup yields CDR1 SQVTM and CDR2 ANQGSEA. The V gene lost 5 bases and the J gene lost 0 bases, with 9 bases spanning the gap. This CDR3 spans 13 amino acids. The CDR3 sequence is CSVSGTSTDTQYF. In nucleotides, the CDR3 is TGCAGCGTTTCTGGGACGAGCACAGATACGCAGTATTTT.

This clonotype was picked up a small number of times. The CDR3, as DNA: TGTGCCAGCAGTGAGAACGGGCCTTTGACTAGCGCCAATGTGGAGCAGTTCTTC. Encoded protein: CASSENGPLTSANVEQFF. V and J are TRBV2 and TRBJ2-1; the match to TRBD2 covers 8 bases. Trimming took 3 bases from V and 10 from J; bases not matched to a gene: 20. The CDR3 is 18 amino acids. CDR1 is SNHLY and CDR2 is FYNNEI in the germline V gene.

In its sample, this clonotype was seen many times. The chain has TRBV19 and TRBJ2-3; tentative D call: TRBD2 (6 bases). CDR1 is LNHDA, CDR2 SQIVND, per germline (reference sequence). V was cut by 6 bases and J by 5 bases, with 9 bases left in between. This CDR3 contains 12 residues. In DNA form, the CDR3 reads TGTGCCAGTAGCGGGAGTGGAGATACGCAGTATTTT. Translating it yields CASSGSGDTQYF.